These 32 T cell receptor beta chains were all obtained from the same sample, sequenced in a study of blood T cell repertoires in COVID-19. Clones were sequenced by immunoSEQ multiplex PCR, and TCRdb holds only the in-frame ones, with some missing. The sample includes about 75,000 clones, 79% of them seen just once. The specimen sequenced was peripheral blood. These receptors originate from a woman aged 80 or over with active or convalescent COVID-19.

The chain uses TRBV5-4 and TRBJ1-3; 9 positions agree with TRBD1. The CDR3 runs to 16 residues. CDR1 and CDR2 (germline): SGHNT, YYREEE (reference sequence). The trim removed 4 bases at V and 4 bases at J, leaving 9 bases unmatched. The DNA for the CDR3 is TGTGCCAGCAGCCAAGGAACAGGGGGCAGGGGAAACACCATATATTTT. Its protein product is CASSQGTGGRGNTIYF.

This clone has just a few counts. The J gene is TRBJ1-3, the V gene TRBV6-1; TRBD1 agrees at 9 bases. The germline V gene has CDR1 MNHNS and CDR2 SASEGT. Germline trimming cut 6 bases from V and 0 bases from J; bases unmatched to any gene: 18. The CDR3 has 20 amino acids. The DNA for the CDR3 is TGTGCCAGCAGGGAACCCGTCCGGACAGGGGCAAAAAACTCTGGAAACACCATATATTTT. Protein: CASREPVRTGAKNSGNTIYF.

The chain joins TRBV10-1 to TRBJ2-7; D possibly corresponds to TRBD2 (6 bases). The CDR3 extends over 11 amino acids. Trimming removed 11 bases at V and 7 bases at J, with 15 bases between. CDR1 is WNHNN, CDR2 SYGVQD, per germline (reference sequence). The CDR3 sequence is CASSGVGEQYF. CDR3 DNA: TGCGCCTCTTCGGGGGTCGGAGAGCAGTACTTC.

CDR3: CASSRGGALETQYF. Here the CDR3 DNA reads TGTGCCAGCAGTCGGGGGGGGGCCCTAGAGACCCAGTACTTC. The V gene is TRBV2, the J gene TRBJ2-5, with 8 bases matching TRBD2. Germline V gives CDR1 SNHLY, CDR2 FYNNEI. The CDR3 runs 14 residues. J gave up 4 bases and V 5 bases, and 6 bases lay outside the gene matches. The variable domain in full, completed from reference TRBV2 and TRBJ2-5, reads EPEVTQTPSHQVTQMGQEVILRCVPISNHLYFYWYRQILGQKVEFLVSFYNNEISEKSEIFDDQFSVERPDGSNFTLKIRSTKLEDSAMYFCASSRGGALETQYFGPGTRLLVL.

The sample holds a few counts of this clone. Different DNA sequences within this sample yield the same CDR3. This chain links TRBV20-1 with TRBJ1-2; D unresolved. The V gene lost 3 bases and the J gene lost 6 bases, with 8 bases spanning the gap. The CDR3 is 11 residues long. Per the germline V gene, CDR1 is DFQATT and CDR2 is SNEGSKA (reference sequence). The CDR3 nucleotides are TGCAGTGCTAGGGCCGGGGATGGCTACACCTTC. It specifies CSARAGDGYTF.

In DNA, the CDR3 is TGTGCCAGCGCTTTGAGGGGCGGGGGGCGCGACACTGAAGCTTTCTTT. Translation: CASALRGGGRDTEAFF. This chain connects TRBV7-3 to TRBJ1-1; D perhaps matches TRBD1 (6 bases). With 8 bases removed from V and 3 bases from J, the gap between germline ends came to 22 bases. This CDR3 region has 16 residues. Germline loops: CDR1 SGHTA, CDR2 FQGTGA.

CDR3 coding DNA: TGTGCCAGCAGCCAGGGGCTAGCGGGGCGTTGGTTCTTC. It encodes CASSQGLAGRWFF. The V call is TRBV7-2, the J call TRBJ2-1; TRBD2 agrees at 9 bases. After removal of 5 bases from V and 15 bases from J, the junction contained 11 bases not matched to a gene. The CDR3 sequence is 13 residues long. Germline V gene data show CDR1 as SGHTA and CDR2 as FQGNSA.

CDR3 amino acids: CASSYSSLGGQVTQYF. As DNA, the CDR3 is TGTGCCAGCAGTTACTCTTCCCTGGGAGGGCAAGTCACCCAGTACTTC. The chain joins TRBV6-5 to TRBJ2-5; 7 bases match TRBD2. The CDR3 covers 16 residues. Germline V gives CDR1 MNHEY, CDR2 SVGAGI. J lost 8 bases, V lost 0 bases, and 12 bases had no gene match.

The chain combines TRBV5-1 with TRBJ1-5; D might be TRBD1 (5 bases). CDR1 and CDR2 (germline): SGHRS, YFSETQ. With 0 bases removed from V and 3 bases from J, the gap between germline ends came to 7 bases. CDR3 length: 14 amino acids. As DNA, the CDR3 is TGCGCCAGCAGCTTGGAGGGGTACAATCAGCCCCAGCATTTT. The encoded protein is CASSLEGYNQPQHF.

V is TRBV2 and J is TRBJ2-5, with 8 bases matching TRBD2. This CDR3 has 15 residues. V gave up 4 bases and J gave up 4 bases; unmatched junction bases: 8. From germline, CDR1 is SNHLY and CDR2 FYNNEI. CDR3 in amino acids: CASSVLAGRRETQYF. The CDR3, as DNA: TGTGCCAGCAGTGTGTTAGCGGGGAGGAGAGAGACCCAGTACTTC.

This clone is a singleton in its sample. The rearrangement uses TRBV2 and TRBJ2-7; D is uncertain. The CDR3 extends over 13 amino acids. The germline V gene has CDR1 SNHLY and CDR2 FYNNEI. V was trimmed by 2 bases and J by 2 bases, leaving 7 bases between them. The CDR3 sequence is CASSEPLPYEQYF. In DNA, the CDR3 is TGTGCCAGCAGTGAACCTCTACCCTACGAGCAGTACTTC.

The rearrangement joins TRBV7-2 to TRBJ2-5, with 8 positions matching TRBD1. Germline assignment: CDR1 SGHTA and CDR2 FQGNSA. With V trimmed by 7 bases and J by 1 base, 8 bases remained unmatched. The CDR3 is 15 residues long. The CDR3 region has the DNA TGTGCCAGCAATCCCCAGGGGGCGGCCCAAGAGACCCAGTACTTC. Its translation: CASNPQGAAQETQYF.

The chain is built from TRBV11-2 and TRBJ2-7, with D possibly being TRBD1 (6 bases). Between the trimmed V and J ends, which lost 3 bases and 0 bases, there was a span of 15 bases. The CDR3 totals 16 residues. The V gene's germline CDR1 is SGHAT and CDR2 FQNNGV. This CDR3 is CASSLYRDTRSYEQYF. The CDR3 nucleotides are TGTGCCAGCAGCTTGTACCGGGACACCCGCTCCTACGAGCAGTACTTC.

This chain links TRBV30 with TRBJ1-6; the match to TRBD1 covers 8 bases. J lost 7 bases, V lost 3 bases, and 14 bases had no gene match. The CDR3 sequence is 17 residues long. The germline gives CDR1 GTSNPN, CDR2 SVGIG (reference sequence). The CDR3 region is CAWSPQGRGRENSPLHF. In DNA form, the CDR3 reads TGTGCCTGGAGCCCCCAAGGCAGGGGGCGGGAAAATTCACCCCTCCACTTT.

The chain carries TRBV3-1 (or the pseudogene TRBV3-2) and TRBJ1-1; D gene ambiguous. The CDR3 sequence is 12 residues long. Germline CDR1 LGHDT, CDR2 YNNKEL (reference sequence). Trimming took off 0 bases at V and 9 bases at J, with 8 bases between the two ends. The CDR3 loop is CASSQETAKAFF. The CDR3 DNA sequence: TGTGCCAGCAGCCAAGAGACTGCTAAAGCTTTCTTT.

The chain carries TRBV7-2 and TRBJ2-1; no clear D. Germline V CDR1 and CDR2: SGHTA, FQGNSA. V was pared by 5 bases and J by 4 bases, with 12 bases between. This CDR3 is 14 amino acids long. The CDR3, as DNA: TGTGCCAGCAGCCTCGAATCACTATACAATGAGCAGTTCTTC. This translates into CASSLESLYNEQFF.

This clone was seen a few times. The V and J genes are TRBV27 and TRBJ2-7; D ambiguous. Germline values: CDR1 MNHEY, CDR2 SMNVEV (reference sequence). Trimming stripped 6 bases from V and 4 bases from J, with 19 bases between. This CDR3 spans 15 amino acids. DNA for the CDR3: TGTGCCAGCAGACCACTCGACCTGACTTATTACGAGCAGTACTTC. Protein product: CASRPLDLTYYEQYF.

Notes on this clone: The junction differs from germline at one of its ends, possibly a read error. This chain links TRBV19 with TRBJ1-2; the D gene is possibly TRBD1 (6 bases). Germline values: CDR1 LNHDA, CDR2 SQIVND (reference sequence). The CDR3 runs to 13 residues. The CDR3 region has the DNA TGTACCAGTAGTATAGCCCAGGGGTATGGCTACACCTTC. Its translation is CTSSIAQGYGYTF.

The V gene is TRBV10-3, the J gene TRBJ1-1, with 8 bases fitting TRBD1. Trimming at V came to 4 bases and at J to 6 bases, leaving 4 bases not matched to a gene. This CDR3 contains 13 residues. The germline gives CDR1 ENHRY, CDR2 SYGVKD. CDR3 residues: CAISVDRGPEAFF. The CDR3 DNA follows: TGTGCCATCAGTGTAGACAGGGGACCTGAAGCTTTCTTT.

This clone was seen just once. The chain uses TRBV6-5 and TRBJ2-3; D is possibly TRBD2 (5 bases). There are 14 residues in the CDR3. The V gene's germline CDR1 is MNHEY and CDR2 SVGAGI. Deletions cut 8 bases from V and 6 bases from J, with 18 bases between. The CDR3 bases are TGTGCCAGCCGACCTCCTGACGGACTTGATACGCAGTATTTT. Amino acids: CASRPPDGLDTQYF.

A single count supports this clone. The chain joins TRBV5-6 to TRBJ2-7, with TRBD1 matching over 11 bases. CDR3 length: 17 residues. The germline gives CDR1 SGHDT, CDR2 YYEEEE. Unmatched junction bases numbered 6, after V lost 1 base and J lost 0 bases. For the CDR3, the DNA is TGTGCCAGCAGCTTGTTCGGGACAGGGGGTTACTCCTACGAGCAGTACTTC. Translated: CASSLFGTGGYSYEQYF.

This chain uses TRBV7-2 with TRBJ2-7, with 8 positions matching TRBD1. Germline lookup yields CDR1 SGHTA and CDR2 FQGNSA. The ends lost 5 bases at V and 3 bases at J; junction bases unmatched: 3. The CDR3 consists of 13 residues. CDR3 region: CASSRTGNYEQYF. The CDR3 DNA reads TGTGCCAGCAGCCGGACAGGGAACTACGAGCAGTACTTC. Based on the CDR3 plus reference TRBV7-2 and TRBJ2-7, the full variable domain is GAGVSQSPSNKVTEKGKDVELRCDPISGHTALYWYRQSLGQGLEFLIYFQGNSAPDKSGLPSDRFSAERTGGSVSTLTIQRTQQEDSAVYLCASSRTGNYEQYFGPGTRLTVT.

V is TRBV9 and J is TRBJ2-7; 11 bases map to TRBD1. The V and J ends lost 3 bases and 2 bases, in that order; junction bases with no gene match: 7. Germline V gives CDR1 SGDLS, CDR2 YYNGEE. The CDR3 loop spans 16 amino acids. CDR3: CASSDSPGQGAYEQYF. Written as DNA, the CDR3 is TGTGCCAGCAGCGACTCTCCGGGACAGGGGGCCTACGAGCAGTACTTC.

This clone has only a few counts. CDR3 amino acids: CASTGGVPIYGYTF. The CDR3 bases are TGTGCCAGCACGGGAGGGGTTCCCATCTATGGCTACACCTTC. The chain links TRBV6-5 to TRBJ1-2, with D possibly TRBD1 on 5 matching bases. The germline CDR1 and CDR2 sequences are MNHEY and SVGAGI. V gave up 7 bases and J gave up 4 bases, with 16 bases separating them. The CDR3 extends over 14 amino acids.

V usage is TRBV29-1 and J usage is TRBJ1-4, with a possible D match to TRBD1 (5 bases). V gave up 6 bases and J gave up 7 bases, with 12 bases separating them. The CDR3 spans 12 residues. Germline V lookup: CDR1 SQVTM, CDR2 ANQGSEA. CDR3 sequence reads: CSVGHPTEKLFF. Written as DNA, the CDR3 is TGCAGCGTCGGACATCCTACTGAAAAACTGTTTTTT. Variable domain in full (rest from reference TRBV29-1 and TRBJ1-4): SAVISQKPSRDICQRGTSLTIQCQVDSQVTMMFWYRQQPGQSLTLIATANQGSEATYESGFVIDKFPISRPNLTFSTLTVSNMSPEDSSIYLCSVGHPTEKLFFGSGTQLSVL.

V and J are TRBV19 and TRBJ2-2, with 8 bases lining up with TRBD2. CDR1 is LNHDA and CDR2 is SQIVND in the germline V gene (reference sequence). J was trimmed by 1 base and V by 8 bases; bases with no gene match: 15. The CDR3 has 18 residues. The CDR3: CASSRPPGGGLNTGELFF. The CDR3 bases are TGTGCCAGTTCCCGACCTCCCGGGGGGGGCCTGAACACCGGGGAGCTGTTTTTT.

The rearrangement uses TRBV9 and TRBJ2-3; 7 nucleotides agree with TRBD2. The CDR3 has 16 residues. Germline CDR1 and CDR2: SGDLS and YYNGEE. V was pared by 4 bases and J by 4 bases, with 12 bases of the junction left unmatched. In nucleotides, the CDR3 is TGTGCCAGCAGCCCAAGACTAGCCGGTCGGCCAGATACGCAGTATTTT. This codes for CASSPRLAGRPDTQYF.

Points on this clone: Its ends do not fully match the called genes, so a read error is possible. V is TRBV20-1 and J is TRBJ2-4; 12 nucleotides agree with TRBD2. Germline V gene lookup returns CDR1 DFQATT and CDR2 SNEGSKA (reference sequence). The CDR3 spans 12 residues. CDR3 loop: CSASASGGGDGF. CDR3 in DNA: TGCAGTGCTAGTGCTAGCGGGGGGGGAGATGGCTTC.

The DNA for the CDR3 is TGTGCCAGCAGCTCACGAAGGACTAGCGGGGGGGCCAGCGGGGAGCTGTTTTTT. Translating gives CASSSRRTSGGASGELFF. The V gene is TRBV7-2, the J gene TRBJ2-2, with 15 bases aligning to TRBD2. CDR1 is SGHTA, CDR2 FQGNSA, per germline. The V segment lost 4 bases and the J segment 7 bases; nucleotides outside the gene matches: 10. CDR3 size: 18 residues. Full variable domain (rest looked up from reference TRBV7-2 and TRBJ2-2): GAGVSQSPSNKVTEKGKDVELRCDPISGHTALYWYRQSLGQGLEFLIYFQGNSAPDKSGLPSDRFSAERTGGSVSTLTIQRTQQEDSAVYLCASSSRRTSGGASGELFFGEGSRLTVL.

The CDR3 loop reads CASSQARRGLGYEQYF. In nucleotides, the CDR3 is TGTGCCAGCAGCCAAGCAAGAAGAGGTCTTGGCTACGAGCAGTACTTC. V is TRBV3-1 (or the pseudogene TRBV3-2) and J is TRBJ2-7; D unclear. The ends were cut back, 1 base at V and 3 bases at J, with 16 bases in the middle. Germline loops: CDR1 LGHDT, CDR2 YNNKEL (reference sequence). The CDR3 is made up of 16 amino acids.

The chain combines TRBV7-9 with TRBJ1-5; TRBD1 aligns across 9 bases. The J segment lost 4 bases and the V segment lost 4 bases, leaving 2 bases of the junction unmatched. From germline, CDR1 is SEHNR and CDR2 FQNEAQ (reference sequence). CDR3 length: 14 residues. The CDR3 is CASSWTGENQPQHF. The DNA of the CDR3 is TGTGCCAGCAGCTGGACAGGGGAGAATCAGCCCCAGCATTTT.

The chain employs TRBV18 and TRBJ1-1; 8 bases agree with TRBD1. V gave up 4 bases and J gave up 1 base; unmatched junction bases: 2. This CDR3 comprises 14 residues. CDR1 is KGHSH, CDR2 LQKENI, per germline. The DNA of the CDR3 is TGTGCCAGCTCACAGGGACAGGCGAACACTGAAGCTTTCTTT. As protein: CASSQGQANTEAFF.